Listed here are 22 T cell receptor beta chains from one sample, sequenced in a study of T cell responses to AZD1222 COVID-19 vaccine. Generated by immunoSEQ multiplex PCR, the TCRdb table keeps only in-frame clones and is missing some. This repertoire shows 98,000 or so clones, roughly 84% found once; its top ten account for 12% to 15%. The sample here was peripheral blood, taken 28 days after the second AZD1222 dose. The receptors come from an adult who received the AZD1222 COVID-19 vaccine.

V usage is TRBV4-3 and J usage is TRBJ1-2; no definite D call. CDR1 and CDR2 (germline): LGHNA, YSLEER. V shed 0 bases and J shed 4 bases, with 9 bases lying between them. This CDR3 is built from 14 residues. CDR3 coding DNA: TGCGCCAGCAGCCAAGATGGGCAGGCCTATGGCTACACCTTC. This translates into CASSQDGQAYGYTF.

This clone turned up a few times. The chain uses TRBV15 and TRBJ1-2; D perhaps matches TRBD1 (5 bases). V was shortened by 2 bases and J by 0 bases, with 7 bases between the two germline ends. CDR3 length: 14 residues. The germline CDR1 and CDR2 sequences are LNHNV and YYDKDF (reference sequence). The CDR3 here is CATSRSTANYGYTF. In DNA form, the CDR3 reads TGTGCCACCAGCAGATCGACAGCTAACTATGGCTACACCTTC.

This sequence joins TRBV4-2 and TRBJ2-1; 8 nucleotides line up with TRBD2. V lost 4 bases and J lost 5; bases outside the gene matches: 1. Germline lookup yields CDR1 LGHNA and CDR2 YNFKEQ. The CDR3 is made up of 13 amino acids. CDR3 loop: CASSPSGHNEQFF. CDR3 DNA: TGTGCCAGCAGCCCTAGCGGGCACAATGAGCAGTTCTTC.

The V call is TRBV20-1, the J call TRBJ2-7; D remains unclear. The CDR3 has 14 residues. Germline V lookup: CDR1 DFQATT, CDR2 SNEGSKA (reference sequence). V was shortened by 3 bases and J by 5 bases, with 17 bases between the two germline ends. This CDR3 reads CSASPGDFGDEQYF. The CDR3 region has the DNA TGCAGTGCTAGTCCTGGGGATTTTGGTGACGAGCAGTACTTC.

This CDR3 is CASSLWTRVVFEQYF. Here the CDR3 DNA reads TGTGCCAGCAGCTTATGGACTAGGGTTGTGTTCGAGCAGTACTTC. This chain connects TRBV7-9 to TRBJ2-7, with TRBD2 matching 7 bases. The germline gives CDR1 SEHNR, CDR2 FQNEAQ (reference sequence). With 2 bases clipped from V and 6 bases from J, the junction kept 10 bases outside the gene matches. This CDR3 contains 15 residues.

J is TRBJ2-7 and V is TRBV7-9; possible D gene TRBD2, 6 bases. This CDR3 has 14 residues. CDR1 is SEHNR, CDR2 FQNEAQ, per germline (reference sequence). Trimming cost V 5 bases and J 0 bases, with 11 bases left between them. The CDR3 bases are TGTGCCAGCAGCGACGGGGGATACTCCTACGAGCAGTACTTC. Its translation: CASSDGGYSYEQYF.

V gene TRBV29-1 combines with J gene TRBJ1-1, with TRBD1 matching over 10 bases. V trimming: 6 bases; J trimming: 0 bases; junction bases outside the gene matches: 4. The germline gives CDR1 SQVTM, CDR2 ANQGSEA. The CDR3 is 14 residues long. The CDR3 nucleotides are TGCAGCGTCAGGACAGGGGGTGTGAACACTGAAGCTTTCTTT. It yields the protein CSVRTGGVNTEAFF.

The V call is TRBV5-1, the J call TRBJ1-1; D ambiguous. Germline CDR1 SGHRS, CDR2 YFSETQ. The CDR3 is made up of 14 amino acids. V was trimmed by 2 bases and J by 1 base, leaving 9 bases between them. CDR3 region: CASSFREGNTEAFF. In DNA, the CDR3 is TGCGCCAGCAGCTTTAGAGAGGGGAACACTGAAGCTTTCTTT.

CDR3 sequence (DNA): TGTGCCTGGAGTGAGGGGGTAACCCCCCTCCACTTT. Translation gives CAWSEGVTPLHF. This rearrangement joins TRBV30 to TRBJ1-6; D might be TRBD1 (6 bases). V gave up 1 base and J gave up 13 bases, with 11 bases separating them. This CDR3 region has 12 residues. Per the germline V gene, CDR1 is GTSNPN and CDR2 is SVGIG (reference sequence).

V usage is TRBV6-6 and J usage is TRBJ1-2, with 10 nucleotides matching TRBD1. The V segment lost 5 bases and the J segment 3 bases; nucleotides outside the gene matches: 12. Germline assignment: CDR1 MNHNY and CDR2 SVGAGI (reference sequence). The CDR3 extends over 17 amino acids. The CDR3 DNA reads TGTGCCAGCAGTCCCAGGACAGGGGGTGGGAACGACTATGGCTACACCTTC. This codes for CASSPRTGGGNDYGYTF.

The chain recombines TRBV3-1 (or the pseudogene TRBV3-2) with TRBJ1-1, with D possibly TRBD1 on 5 matching bases. Germline V CDR1 and CDR2: LGHDT, YNNKEL (reference sequence). V was clipped by 0 bases and J by 10 bases, with 12 bases between them. The CDR3 sequence is 13 residues long. The CDR3 sequence: CASSQDPGRAAFF. The CDR3 DNA sequence: TGTGCCAGCAGCCAAGATCCAGGGAGGGCAGCTTTCTTT.

This chain joins TRBV10-3 and TRBJ2-1; 7 bases agree with TRBD2. The V gene end was trimmed by 11 bases and the J gene end by 5 bases; junction bases not matched to a gene: 3. The CDR3 spans 11 residues. The germline CDR1 and CDR2 sequences are ENHRY and SYGVKD. The CDR3 bases are TGTGCCTCCGGGACTAACAATGAGCAGTTCTTC. Its protein product is CASGTNNEQFF.

The V and J genes are TRBV5-4 and TRBJ2-7, with 12 bases fitting TRBD1. Looked up from germline, CDR1 is SGHNT and CDR2 is YYREEE (reference sequence). CDR3 length: 15 residues. The V gene end was trimmed by 2 bases and the J gene end by 7 bases; junction bases not matched to a gene: 7. CDR3 nucleotide sequence: TGTGCCAGCAGCTTATCCGGGACAGGGGGCCGGGAGCAGTACTTC. As protein: CASSLSGTGGREQYF. Complete variable domain (other parts from reference TRBV5-4 and TRBJ2-7): ETGVTQSPTHLIKTRGQQVTLRCSSQSGHNTVSWYQQALGQGPQFIFQYYREEENGRGNFPPRFSGLQFPNYSSELNVNALELDDSALYLCASSLSGTGGREQYFGPGTRLTVT.

This chain connects TRBV6-5 to TRBJ1-5, with D unresolved. The length of the CDR3 is 15 residues. With 5 bases removed from V and 6 bases from J, the gap between germline ends came to 17 bases. Germline values: CDR1 MNHEY, CDR2 SVGAGI. The CDR3 is CASSPRPPTSQPQHF. Here the CDR3 DNA reads TGTGCCAGCAGTCCACGGCCCCCGACCAGTCAGCCCCAGCATTTT.

The table lists this clone with a few counts. V gene TRBV29-1 combines with J gene TRBJ1-1; no clear D gene. The CDR3 loop spans 12 amino acids. V lost 7 bases to trimming and J lost 1 base, with 10 bases between them. Germline V gives CDR1 SQVTM, CDR2 ANQGSEA. CDR3 amino acids: CSAHSGNTEAFF. The CDR3 DNA is TGCAGCGCCCACAGTGGGAACACTGAAGCTTTCTTT.

The count of this clone is one. The genes are TRBV29-1 and TRBJ1-4, with D possibly being TRBD1 (6 bases). This CDR3 has 15 amino acids. V lost 5 bases and J 2 bases, leaving 15 bases between the germline ends. Germline V gene sequence: CDR1 SQVTM, CDR2 ANQGSEA. CDR3 sequence: CSVQLRTATNEKLFF. The CDR3 DNA follows: TGCAGCGTTCAACTACGGACAGCCACTAATGAAAAACTGTTTTTT.

V and J are TRBV9 and TRBJ1-6, with no clear D. The CDR3 sequence is 13 residues long. Germline loops: CDR1 SGDLS, CDR2 YYNGEE. Trimming removed 0 bases from V and 10 bases from J, with 8 bases in between. CDR3 in amino acids: CASSVESGSPLHF. The CDR3 bases are TGTGCCAGCAGCGTAGAGAGTGGCTCACCCCTCCACTTT.

V is TRBV30 and J is TRBJ2-3; TRBD2 aligns across 13 bases. V was clipped by 4 bases and J by 4 bases; unmatched bases: 2. CDR1 and CDR2 (germline): GTSNPN, SVGIG (reference sequence). CDR3 length: 14 amino acids. CDR3 coding DNA: TGTGCCTGGACACTAGCGGGAGGGGCAGATACGCAGTATTTT. It specifies CAWTLAGGADTQYF.

The V call is TRBV20-1, the J call TRBJ2-1; D is perhaps TRBD1 or TRBD2 (5 bases each). Germline CDR1 DFQATT, CDR2 SNEGSKA (reference sequence). The CDR3 has 11 residues. V was pared by 5 bases and J by 6 bases, with 8 bases between. CDR3 DNA sequence: TGCAGTGCTCGAGGGGTCAATGAGCAGTTCTTC. It encodes CSARGVNEQFF.

This clone was recorded only once. V usage is TRBV5-1 and J usage is TRBJ1-5, with a tentative D call TRBD1 (5 bases). Trimming left V 3 bases short and J 7 bases short, with 17 bases between. The CDR3 is made up of 15 amino acids. Per the germline V gene, CDR1 is SGHRS and CDR2 is YFSETQ. In DNA, the CDR3 is TGCGCCAGCAGCTCCCTCGGGGGTGCTGGGCAGCCCCAGCATTTT. It encodes CASSSLGGAGQPQHF. The full variable domain, in which reference TRBV5-1 and TRBJ1-5 provide the parts outside the CDR3, is KAGVTQTPRYLIKTRGQQVTLSCSPISGHRSVSWYQQTPGQGLQFLFEYFSETQRNKGNFPGRFSGRQFSNSRSEMNVSTLELGDSALYLCASSSLGGAGQPQHFGDGTRLSIL.

This clone came up a few times. The chain couples TRBV1 to TRBJ2-1; the table's D call of TRBD2 was not tested on the DNA. TRBV1 is a known pseudogene. This CDR3 comprises 16 residues. CDR3 amino acids: CTSSRGGDLSYNEQFF. CDR3 sequence (DNA): TGCACCAGCAGCCGCGGGGGGGACCTTTCCTACAATGAGCAGTTCTTC.

V usage is TRBV5-8 and J usage is TRBJ2-3, with a tentative D call TRBD1 (6 bases). V was clipped by 4 bases and J by 2 bases, with 11 bases between them. Germline-derived CDR1 and CDR2 are SGHTS and YDEGEE. This CDR3 has 14 amino acids. DNA for the CDR3: TGTGCCAGCAGCCGCTACAGGGCCACAGATACGCAGTATTTT. Translating gives CASSRYRATDTQYF.